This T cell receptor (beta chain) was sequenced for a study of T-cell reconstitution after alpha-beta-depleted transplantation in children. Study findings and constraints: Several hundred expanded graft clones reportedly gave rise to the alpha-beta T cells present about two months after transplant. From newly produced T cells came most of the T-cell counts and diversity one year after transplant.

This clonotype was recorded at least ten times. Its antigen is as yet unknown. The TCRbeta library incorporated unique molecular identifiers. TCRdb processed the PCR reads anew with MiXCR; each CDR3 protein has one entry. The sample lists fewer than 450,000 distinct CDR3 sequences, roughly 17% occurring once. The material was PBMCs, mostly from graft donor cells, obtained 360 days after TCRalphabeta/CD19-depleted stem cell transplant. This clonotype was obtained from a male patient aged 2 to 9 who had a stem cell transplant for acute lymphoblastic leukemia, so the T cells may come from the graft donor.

CDR3 DNA: TGTGCCAGCAGCTTAAGTGGGGCCAGGGGAGCTTTCTTT. Its translation is CASSLSGARGAFF. V usage is TRBV7-2 and J usage is TRBJ1-1, with a tentative D call TRBD1 (6 bases). The ends were cut back, 2 bases at V and 10 bases at J, with 14 bases in the middle. In germline, CDR1 is SGHTA, CDR2 FQGNSA. This CDR3 is built from 13 residues. Based on the CDR3 plus reference TRBV7-2 and TRBJ1-1, the full variable domain is GAGVSQSPSNKVTEKGKDVELRCDPISGHTALYWYRQSLGQGLEFLIYFQGNSAPDKSGLPSDRFSAERTGGSVSTLTIQRTQQEDSAVYLCASSLSGARGAFFGQGTRLTVV.